Sequencing of this T cell receptor (beta chain) was carried out in a study of cytomegalovirus exposure and HLA in healthy donors. Study-wide results and limits: The authors later found TCR association rates varying by HLA locus, with DRB1 most and HLA-C fewest. TCR beta chains associated with HLA were, in a later analysis, more clonally expanded than equally common others. The classifier reportedly diagnosed cytomegalovirus status with high specificity and sensitivity.

There are 15 residues in the CDR3. Trimming removed 1 base at V and 5 bases at J, with 14 bases between. Germline V gene data show CDR1 as SGHTA and CDR2 as FQGTGA. About this clone itself: Its antigen is currently unknown.

The PCR used 60 Vbeta and 13 Jbeta primers. TCRdb's copy holds only in-frame clones and misses some; the assay was immunoSEQ multiplex PCR. The sample holds some 150,000 clones, 80% seen once. V gene TRBV7-3 combines with J gene TRBJ2-5; D unclear. Sequencing used PBMCs. The receptor's source is a woman between 50 and 59 years old in good health and CMV-seropositive. The CDR3 protein is CASSLMASNWETQYF. The CDR3 DNA reads as TGTGCCAGCAGCTTAATGGCCTCAAATTGGGAGACCCAGTACTTC.